One T cell receptor (beta chain) is described in this entry. These data are taken from a study of blood T cell repertoires in COVID-19. Background on the study: Acute and convalescent COVID-19 samples came from the United States, Italy and Spain. Sources were T cells, B-cell-depleted T cells, or PBMCs; the material itself was cDNA or gDNA.

Seattle participants joined during active infection and were tracked over time. Source study methods: For nucleated cells, counts were estimated from reference gene primer amplification. The method was immunoSEQ multiplex PCR; TCRdb's version includes in-frame clones alone and lacks a portion of them. Clone size and V and J calls were adopted from that table, with D and trimming inferred from the DNA. The sample carries fewer than 60,000 clones, about four fifths recorded once. The CDR3 loop spans 11 amino acids. Germline V CDR1 and CDR2: DFQATT, SNEGSKA (reference sequence). The J gene is TRBJ2-1, the V gene TRBV20-1; tentative D call: TRBD2 (6 bases). This TCR came from a man older than 75 with COVID-19, enrolled during active disease. Sequences were obtained from peripheral blood. Here the CDR3 DNA reads TGCAGCGCCCGGGAGTACAATGAGCAGTTCTTC. It codes for CSAREYNEQFF.